These 17 T cell receptor beta chains came from one sample sequenced in a study of beta chain features in type 1 diabetes. Antigens of these TCRs are unknown. Overall study findings and caveats: TCRB CDR3s from Type 1 diabetes patients were moderately but significantly shorter in all four CD4+ subsets.

The study reverse transcribed the entire isolated RNA, so it sequenced expressed TCRB transcripts. Clones were read by immunoSEQ multiplex PCR, and TCRdb kept only the in-frame ones, dropping some. The data show 500,000 to 850,000 clones, over 12% seen once. The sequencing sample was made of naive CD4+ T cells from blood. These receptors all come from a man between 18 and 35 years old with type 1 diabetes.

This clone was picked up a small number of times. The CDR3, as DNA: TGTGCCAGCAGCGTAGCTAGCGGAGCGCAGTATTTT. This codes for CASSVASGAQYF. The chain has TRBV9 and TRBJ2-3; the match to TRBD2 covers 7 bases. V lost 0 bases to trimming and J lost 10 bases; unmatched junction nucleotides: 2. CDR3 length: 12 residues. The germline V gene encodes CDR1 SGDLS and CDR2 YYNGEE.

The CDR3, as DNA: TGTGCCAGCAGCTCCCGGCTAGCGGGAGACGATGAGCAGTTCTTC. Its translation: CASSSRLAGDDEQFF. This chain joins TRBV11-1 and TRBJ2-1; 10 bases are shared with TRBD2. J was trimmed by 8 bases and V by 4 bases; bases with no gene match: 8. The CDR3 contains 15 residues. Germline-derived CDR1 and CDR2 are SGHAT and FQDESV (reference sequence).

This clone was counted a few times. The CDR3 region has the DNA TGTGCCAGCAGCTTACCCCCGGGACTCCCGTTAGAGACCCAGTACTTC. Protein product: CASSLPPGLPLETQYF. V is TRBV7-2 and J is TRBJ2-5; D might be TRBD2 (6 bases). Trimming removed 2 bases at V and 4 bases at J, with 17 bases between. This CDR3 contains 16 residues. The germline CDR1 and CDR2 sequences are SGHTA and FQGNSA.

This clone was found a few times. The rearrangement links TRBV4-1 to TRBJ1-5; D possibly corresponds to TRBD1 (5 bases). Germline V CDR1 and CDR2: MGHRA, YSYEKL. V was shortened by 0 bases and J by 2 bases, with 20 bases between the two germline ends. The CDR3 has 19 residues. The CDR3 here is CASSQDLDTSLGGNQPQHF. DNA for the CDR3: TGCGCCAGCAGCCAAGATCTGGACACATCGCTGGGGGGCAATCAGCCCCAGCATTTT.

This clone appeared a few times. The V and J genes are TRBV15 and TRBJ1-4, with 10 bases that match TRBD1. Germline assignment: CDR1 LNHNV and CDR2 YYDKDF (reference sequence). CDR3 size: 15 residues. The trim removed 1 base at V and 7 bases at J, leaving 3 bases unmatched. CDR3 loop: CATSRGGTGAEKLFF. For the CDR3, the DNA is TGTGCCACCAGCAGAGGTGGGACAGGGGCTGAAAAACTGTTTTTT.

In nucleotides, the CDR3 is TGTGCCAGCAGTGAAAGCCGGGCCCGCGGACACGAGCAGTACTTC. The encoded protein is CASSESRARGHEQYF. The chain employs TRBV27 and TRBJ2-7; D is ambiguous. V lost 5 bases to trimming and J lost 5 bases, with 19 bases between them. Germline values: CDR1 MNHEY, CDR2 SMNVEV (reference sequence). The CDR3 is 15 residues long.

This clone was counted a few times. The chain carries TRBV5-4 and TRBJ1-2, with a tentative D call TRBD1 (5 bases). This CDR3 is built from 15 residues. The germline CDR1 and CDR2 sequences are SGHNT and YYREEE (reference sequence). With 3 bases removed from V and 5 bases from J, the gap between germline ends came to 17 bases. In DNA, the CDR3 is TGTGCCAGCAGCTGGGGCGGGGACCGGGCGTATGGCTACACCTTC. Translation: CASSWGGDRAYGYTF.

This clone occurred a few times. This chain links TRBV6-1 with TRBJ2-3; weak D call: TRBD1 (6 bases). The germline gives CDR1 MNHNS, CDR2 SASEGT. V lost 2 bases and J 4 bases, leaving 10 bases between the germline ends. The CDR3 is 14 residues long. The CDR3 DNA reads TGTGCCAGCAGTGAACAGGGGACGTCAGATACGCAGTATTTT. Translating it yields CASSEQGTSDTQYF.

Only a few counts were recorded for this clone. The CDR3 nucleotides read TGCGCCAGCAGGAACACGCGAATAGCCTACGAGCAGTACTTC. Translating it yields CASRNTRIAYEQYF. V gene TRBV5-1 combines with J gene TRBJ2-7; D call uncertain. CDR1 and CDR2 from the germline V gene are SGHRS and YFSETQ. V gave up 5 bases and J gave up 2 bases, with 14 bases separating them. CDR3 length: 14 amino acids.

The chain employs TRBV2 and TRBJ1-1, with unresolved D. Germline V gene lookup returns CDR1 SNHLY and CDR2 FYNNEI. The length of the CDR3 is 13 residues. Trimming pared 3 bases from V and 2 bases from J, leaving 7 bases between. Here the CDR3 DNA reads TGTGCCAGCAGTGACGAGGCAAACACTGAAGCTTTCTTT. Its translation: CASSDEANTEAFF.

The J gene is TRBJ2-1, the V gene TRBV19; 11 bases map to TRBD2. Unmatched junction bases numbered 5, after V lost 6 bases and J lost 4 bases. The CDR3 is 15 residues long. CDR1 and CDR2 (germline): LNHDA, SQIVND (reference sequence). The CDR3, as DNA: TGTGCCAGTAGGCCTAGCGGGGGGACTTACAATGAGCAGTTCTTC. Translated: CASRPSGGTYNEQFF. The full variable domain, in which reference TRBV19 and TRBJ2-1 provide the parts outside the CDR3, is DGGITQSPKYLFRKEGQNVTLSCEQNLNHDAMYWYRQDPGQGLRLIYYSQIVNDFQKGDIAEGYSVSREKKESFPLTVTSAQKNPTAFYLCASRPSGGTYNEQFFGPGTRLTVL.

This clone has only a few counts. The J gene is TRBJ2-7, the V gene TRBV6-6; D may be TRBD2 (7 bases). The CDR3 is 14 residues long. The V and J ends lost 2 bases and 2 bases respectively, with 10 bases between them. Germline V gene lookup returns CDR1 MNHNY and CDR2 SVGAGI (reference sequence). CDR3 residues: CASSYGGGAYEQYF. The CDR3 bases are TGTGCCAGCAGTTACGGCGGGGGCGCCTACGAGCAGTACTTC.

This chain uses TRBV27 with TRBJ1-1; no definite D call. The germline gives CDR1 MNHEY, CDR2 SMNVEV (reference sequence). The CDR3 is 15 residues long. V shed 5 bases and J shed 3 bases, with 16 bases lying between them. DNA for the CDR3: TGTGCCAGCAGTCCCCCGCCGGGGAGGGACACTGAAGCTTTCTTT. Its translation: CASSPPPGRDTEAFF.

V usage is TRBV7-9 and J usage is TRBJ1-5; D is possibly TRBD1 (5 bases). The germline CDR1 and CDR2 sequences are SEHNR and FQNEAQ (reference sequence). This CDR3 is built from 13 residues. Trimming stripped 1 base from V and 6 bases from J, with 7 bases between. The DNA of the CDR3 is TGTGCCAGCAGCTTAGGAGGGGTTCAGCCCCAGCATTTT. Translation: CASSLGGVQPQHF.

This clone was found a few times. V and J are TRBV2 and TRBJ2-3; D is possibly TRBD2 (6 bases). V shed 5 bases and J shed 2 bases, with 11 bases lying between them. Germline assignment: CDR1 SNHLY and CDR2 FYNNEI. This CDR3 spans 14 amino acids. CDR3 in amino acids: CASSRDWNTDTQYF. CDR3 sequence (DNA): TGTGCCAGCAGTCGGGACTGGAACACAGATACGCAGTATTTT.

This clone was observed a few times. V is TRBV19 and J is TRBJ2-6; D unclear. CDR3 length: 16 residues. The V end was cut by 5 bases, the J end by 2 bases, with 13 bases between. Per the germline V gene, CDR1 is LNHDA and CDR2 is SQIVND (reference sequence). CDR3 nucleotides: TGTGCCAGTAGTGCCAGCCCGCTGGCTGGGGCCAACGTCCTGACTTTC. Its translation: CASSASPLAGANVLTF.

For this clone: Distinct nucleotide sequences in the sample also encode this CDR3. The chain links TRBV18 to TRBJ2-7; TRBD1 matches at 11 bases. The V gene end was trimmed by 3 bases and the J gene end by 0 bases; junction bases not matched to a gene: 1. Germline CDR1 is KGHSH and CDR2 is LQKENI. The CDR3 has 15 residues. The CDR3 region is CASSPGTGGSYEQYF. CDR3 in DNA: TGTGCCAGCTCACCCGGGACAGGGGGCTCCTACGAGCAGTACTTC.